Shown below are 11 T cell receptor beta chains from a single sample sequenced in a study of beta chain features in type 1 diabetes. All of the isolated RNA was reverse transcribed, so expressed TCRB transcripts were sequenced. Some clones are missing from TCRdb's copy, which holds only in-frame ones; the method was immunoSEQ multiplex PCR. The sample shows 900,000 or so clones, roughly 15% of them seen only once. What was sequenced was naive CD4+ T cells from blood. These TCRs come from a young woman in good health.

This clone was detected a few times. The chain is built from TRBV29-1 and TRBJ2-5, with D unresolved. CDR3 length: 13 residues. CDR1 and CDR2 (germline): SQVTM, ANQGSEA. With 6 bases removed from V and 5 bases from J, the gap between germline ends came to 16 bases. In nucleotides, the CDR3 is TGCAGCGTCTTGATACCCCGCCCGGAGACCCAGTACTTC. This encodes CSVLIPRPETQYF.

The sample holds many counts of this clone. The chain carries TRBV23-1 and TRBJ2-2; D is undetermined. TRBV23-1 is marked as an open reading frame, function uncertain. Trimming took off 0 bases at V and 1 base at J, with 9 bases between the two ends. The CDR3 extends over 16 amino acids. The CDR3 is CASSQSTLMNTGELFF. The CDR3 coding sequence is TGCGCCAGCAGTCAATCGACTCTCATGAACACCGGGGAGCTGTTTTTT.

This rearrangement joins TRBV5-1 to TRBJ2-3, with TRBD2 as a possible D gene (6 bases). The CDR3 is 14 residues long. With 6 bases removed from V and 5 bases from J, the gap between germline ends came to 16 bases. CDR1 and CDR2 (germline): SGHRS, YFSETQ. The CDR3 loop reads CASISGGAGDTQYF. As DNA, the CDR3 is TGCGCCAGCATCTCAGGAGGGGCAGGAGATACGCAGTATTTT.

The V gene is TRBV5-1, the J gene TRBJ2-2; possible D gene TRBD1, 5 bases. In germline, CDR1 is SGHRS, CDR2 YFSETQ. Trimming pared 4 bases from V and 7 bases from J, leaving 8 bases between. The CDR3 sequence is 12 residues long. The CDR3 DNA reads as TGCGCCAGCAGCCCTCAGGGCGGGGAGCTGTTTTTT. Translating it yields CASSPQGGELFF.

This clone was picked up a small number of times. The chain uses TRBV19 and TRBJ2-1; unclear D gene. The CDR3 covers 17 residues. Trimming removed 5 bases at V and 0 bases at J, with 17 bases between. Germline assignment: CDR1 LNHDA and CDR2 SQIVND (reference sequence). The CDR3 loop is CASSSKPRFFSYNEQFF. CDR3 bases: TGTGCCAGTAGTTCCAAGCCCAGGTTTTTCTCCTACAATGAGCAGTTCTTC.

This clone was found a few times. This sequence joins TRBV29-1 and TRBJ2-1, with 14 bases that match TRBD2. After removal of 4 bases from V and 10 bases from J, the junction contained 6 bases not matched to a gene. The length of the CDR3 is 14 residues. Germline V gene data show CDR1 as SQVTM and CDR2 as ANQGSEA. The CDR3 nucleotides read TGCAGCGTTGCAGGGACTAGCGGGAGTAACGAGCAGTTCTTC. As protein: CSVAGTSGSNEQFF.

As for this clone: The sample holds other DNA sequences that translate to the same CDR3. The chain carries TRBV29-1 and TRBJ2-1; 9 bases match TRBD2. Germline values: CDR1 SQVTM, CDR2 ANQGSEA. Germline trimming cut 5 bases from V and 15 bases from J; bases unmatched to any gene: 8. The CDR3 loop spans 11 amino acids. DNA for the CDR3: TGCAGCGTTCTGGGGCGGGAGGGCCGGTTCTTC. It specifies CSVLGREGRFF.

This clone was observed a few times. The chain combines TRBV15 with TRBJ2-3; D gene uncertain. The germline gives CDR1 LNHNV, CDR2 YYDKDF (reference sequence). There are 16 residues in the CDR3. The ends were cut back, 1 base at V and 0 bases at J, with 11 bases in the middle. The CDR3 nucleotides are TGTGCCACCAGCAGAGGCAAGGGTTCTAGCACAGATACGCAGTATTTT. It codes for CATSRGKGSSTDTQYF.

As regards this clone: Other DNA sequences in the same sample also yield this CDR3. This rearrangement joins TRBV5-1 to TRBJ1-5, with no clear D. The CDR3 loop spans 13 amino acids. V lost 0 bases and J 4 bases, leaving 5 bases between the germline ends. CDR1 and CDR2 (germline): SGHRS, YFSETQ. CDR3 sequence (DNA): TGCGCCAGCAGCTTGGGGGAAAATCAGCCCCAGCATTTT. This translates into CASSLGENQPQHF.

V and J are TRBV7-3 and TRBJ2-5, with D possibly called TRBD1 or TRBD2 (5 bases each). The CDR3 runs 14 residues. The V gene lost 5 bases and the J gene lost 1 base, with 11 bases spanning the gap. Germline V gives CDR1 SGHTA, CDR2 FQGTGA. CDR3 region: CASSRTGAQETQYF. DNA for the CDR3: TGTGCCAGCAGCCGTACCGGGGCCCAAGAGACCCAGTACTTC.

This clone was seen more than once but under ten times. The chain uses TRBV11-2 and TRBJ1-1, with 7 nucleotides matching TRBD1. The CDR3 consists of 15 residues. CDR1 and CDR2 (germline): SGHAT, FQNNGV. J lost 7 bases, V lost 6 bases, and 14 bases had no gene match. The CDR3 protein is CASRQTGNNPREAFF. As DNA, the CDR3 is TGTGCCAGCAGACAGACAGGGAACAATCCACGTGAAGCTTTCTTT.